A single sample is the source of the 17 T cell receptor beta chains below, sequenced in a study of blood T cell repertoires in COVID-19. Profiled with immunoSEQ multiplex PCR; TCRdb holds only in-frame clones, not every one. The sample yields 400,000 or so clones, about 92% seen once. Material: PBMCs or T cells enriched from blood (not recorded which). The receptor set was obtained from a man aged 18 to 30 who had recovered from COVID-19.

The rearrangement links TRBV5-4 to TRBJ1-4; 10 nucleotides match TRBD1. V trimming: 4 bases; J trimming: 7 bases; junction bases outside the gene matches: 7. Germline CDR1 and CDR2: SGHNT and YYREEE (reference sequence). The CDR3 has 15 amino acids. The CDR3 coding sequence is TGTGCCAGCAGCCCCGGACAGGGGGGCCGTGAAAAACTGTTTTTT. Its translation is CASSPGQGGREKLFF.

This rearrangement joins TRBV5-1 to TRBJ2-2; 9 positions match TRBD1. V dropped 2 bases and J dropped 2; count of bases not matched to a gene: 10. The CDR3 has 18 amino acids. Germline CDR1 SGHRS, CDR2 YFSETQ. CDR3 protein: CASSFQALDRGNTGELFF. Here the CDR3 DNA reads TGCGCCAGCAGCTTTCAAGCCCTGGACAGGGGTAACACCGGGGAGCTGTTTTTT. The whole variable domain, remainder taken from reference TRBV5-1 and TRBJ2-2, is KAGVTQTPRYLIKTRGQQVTLSCSPISGHRSVSWYQQTPGQGLQFLFEYFSETQRNKGNFPGRFSGRQFSNSRSEMNVSTLELGDSALYLCASSFQALDRGNTGELFFGEGSRLTVL.

In this sample, this clone turned up once. The genes are TRBV4-1 and TRBJ1-6, with TRBD1 identical over 8 bases. This CDR3 has 16 residues. Per germline, CDR1 MGHRA and CDR2 YSYEKL. Trimming removed 2 bases from V and 8 bases from J; junction bases left unmatched: 8. In DNA form, the CDR3 reads TGCGCCAGCAGCCAACCCTGGACAGGGAAAGATTCACCCCTCCACTTT. This sequence encodes CASSQPWTGKDSPLHF.

The chain combines TRBV19 with TRBJ1-1; 8 bases align to TRBD1. The CDR3 is 15 residues long. V shed 4 bases, J shed 7 bases, and the junction held 11 bases outside the gene matches. The germline CDR1 and CDR2 sequences are LNHDA and SQIVND (reference sequence). CDR3 region: CASSKSKTGAFEAFF. The CDR3 DNA is TGTGCCAGTAGTAAGAGTAAGACAGGGGCATTTGAAGCTTTCTTT.

V usage is TRBV15 and J usage is TRBJ2-7; D remains unclear. CDR3 length equals 11 residues. The V and J ends lost 1 base and 11 bases respectively, with 9 bases between them. Germline-derived CDR1 and CDR2 are LNHNV and YYDKDF (reference sequence). CDR3 bases: TGTGCCACCAGCAGAGTAGCCCGTGAGTACTTC. It specifies CATSRVAREYF.

This clone appeared once. V usage is TRBV5-6 and J usage is TRBJ2-2; a possible D gene is TRBD2 (7 bases). The CDR3 runs 17 residues. Per the germline V gene, CDR1 is SGHDT and CDR2 is YYEEEE. Deletions cut 1 base from V and 2 bases from J, with 15 bases between. The DNA of the CDR3 is TGTGCCAGCAGCTTGTTGGCGGGGGCCTTTAACACCGGGGAGCTGTTTTTT. Translating it yields CASSLLAGAFNTGELFF.

The gene calls are TRBV27 and TRBJ2-7; D may be TRBD1 (5 bases). V was cut by 5 bases and J by 0 bases, with 17 bases left in between. The CDR3 length is 16 residues. Per the germline V gene, CDR1 is MNHEY and CDR2 is SMNVEV (reference sequence). The CDR3, as DNA: TGTGCCAGCAGTCCCGTCAGGGATCCCTTCTCCTACGAGCAGTACTTC. Encoded protein: CASSPVRDPFSYEQYF.

The chain couples TRBV19 to TRBJ2-7, with D perhaps TRBD1 (5 bases). Looked up from germline, CDR1 is LNHDA and CDR2 is SQIVND (reference sequence). Trimming stripped 5 bases from V and 6 bases from J, with 11 bases between. This CDR3 spans 12 amino acids. CDR3 DNA: TGTGCCAGTAGTTCACAGGTTTCCGAGCAGTACTTC. As protein: CASSSQVSEQYF.

The chain has TRBV30 and TRBJ2-2; D is unresolved. This CDR3 comprises 13 residues. Germline V gene sequence: CDR1 GTSNPN, CDR2 SVGIG (reference sequence). V was cut by 4 bases and J by 0 bases, with 6 bases left in between. Written as DNA, the CDR3 is TGTGCCTGGACAATAGCGAACACCGGGGAGCTGTTTTTT. Its protein product is CAWTIANTGELFF.

The chain joins TRBV3-1 (or the pseudogene TRBV3-2) to TRBJ1-1, with TRBD1 identical over 8 bases. CDR3 size: 12 residues. The V segment lost 3 bases and the J segment 11 bases; nucleotides outside the gene matches: 5. Germline V gene sequence: CDR1 LGHDT, CDR2 YNNKEL (reference sequence). The CDR3, as DNA: TGTGCCAGCAGCCACGGACAGGGAACGGCTTTCTTT. Translating gives CASSHGQGTAFF.

The chain carries TRBV30 and TRBJ1-1, with 7 bases identical to TRBD1. The trim removed 0 bases at V and 3 bases at J, leaving 4 bases unmatched. This CDR3 has 14 amino acids. Germline V gives CDR1 GTSNPN, CDR2 SVGIG (reference sequence). CDR3: CAWSVGTAYTEAFF. CDR3 DNA: TGTGCCTGGAGTGTAGGGACAGCTTACACTGAAGCTTTCTTT.

The chain joins TRBV2 to TRBJ1-2, with D tentatively TRBD1 (5 bases). The CDR3 is 12 residues long. Germline V gene data show CDR1 as SNHLY and CDR2 as FYNNEI. V shed 5 bases and J shed 8 bases, with 12 bases lying between them. CDR3 DNA: TGTGCCAGCAGTCCGGACATTTACGGCTACACCTTC. Translation gives CASSPDIYGYTF.

The CDR3 region has the DNA TGTGCCAGCAGCTTAGCGGTTTACGGAGATACGCAGTATTTT. This sequence encodes CASSLAVYGDTQYF. The chain joins TRBV7-2 to TRBJ2-3; D ambiguous. V lost 0 bases, J lost 5 bases, and 9 bases lay in between. The CDR3 covers 14 residues. CDR1 and CDR2 (germline): SGHTA, FQGNSA.

The J gene is TRBJ1-4, the V gene TRBV5-8; D is unclear. The CDR3 extends over 14 amino acids. The V gene's germline CDR1 is SGHTS and CDR2 YDEGEE. V was clipped by 6 bases and J by 8 bases, with 17 bases between them. The CDR3 is CASTVPTLGEKLFF. The CDR3 DNA follows: TGTGCCAGCACCGTACCTACTCTAGGAGAAAAACTGTTTTTT.

The V gene is TRBV5-1, the J gene TRBJ1-2; a possible D gene is TRBD1 (6 bases). Per germline, CDR1 SGHRS and CDR2 YFSETQ. V shed 0 bases and J shed 6 bases, with 12 bases lying between them. The CDR3 is made up of 14 amino acids. DNA for the CDR3: TGCGCCAGCAGCTTGGATACAGGGAAGGATGGCTACACCTTC. Translation: CASSLDTGKDGYTF.

V usage is TRBV19 and J usage is TRBJ1-2; TRBD1 aligns across 10 bases. V lost 8 bases, J lost 5 bases, and 14 bases stayed unmatched. Germline assignment: CDR1 LNHDA and CDR2 SQIVND (reference sequence). The CDR3 length is 16 residues. As DNA, the CDR3 is TGTGCCAGTTCTATGGCAGGGACAGGGGCCAGATATGGCTACACCTTC. It is translated as CASSMAGTGARYGYTF.

Here the CDR3 reads CASSLAGAGDEKLFF. CDR3 in DNA: TGTGCCAGCAGCTTGGCCGGCGCGGGGGATGAAAAACTGTTTTTT. The chain uses TRBV5-4 and TRBJ1-4; TRBD1 might be the D (5 bases). The V gene's germline CDR1 is SGHNT and CDR2 YYREEE (reference sequence). V gave up 0 bases and J gave up 6 bases, with 12 bases separating them. The CDR3 has 15 residues. Based on the CDR3 plus reference TRBV5-4 and TRBJ1-4, the full variable domain is ETGVTQSPTHLIKTRGQQVTLRCSSQSGHNTVSWYQQALGQGPQFIFQYYREEENGRGNFPPRFSGLQFPNYSSELNVNALELDDSALYLCASSLAGAGDEKLFFGSGTQLSVL.